The source of this T cell receptor beta chain is a study of blood T cell repertoires in COVID-19. This clone was seen only a few times. In the source study's methods: Reference gene primers were amplified, and this amplification served to estimate nucleated cell counts. Assay used: immunoSEQ multiplex PCR; TCRdb lists only in-frame clones, some missing. V, J and clone size are those of that table, while D and trimming were read from the DNA. Of 180,000 or so clones in the sample, 83% were seen once. This CDR3 is 15 amino acids long. The V gene's germline CDR1 is SQVTM and CDR2 ANQGSEA. V lost 6 bases and J 0 bases, leaving 15 bases between the germline ends. Each participant's cohort was designated according to participant-reported clinical history.

Sequences were obtained from PBMCs or T cells enriched from blood (not recorded which). This TCR derives from a woman aged 50 to 60 in a cohort exposed to, infected with or recovered from COVID-19 (not recorded which). V gene TRBV29-1 combines with J gene TRBJ2-1, with D possibly matching TRBD2 (6 bases). CDR3 coding DNA: TGCAGCGTGGGGCGGGACGAGAGCTCCTACAATGAGCAGTTCTTC. It translates to CSVGRDESSYNEQFF.